A selection of T cell receptor beta chains follows, all from one sample in a study of blood T cells in healthy people across ages. From the 5' RACE reads, TCRdb called clonotypes with MiXCR, one entry per CDR3 protein. This table has around 1,900,000 distinct CDR3 sequences, approximately 39% appearing once. What was sequenced was blood. These receptors originate from a human donor in good health. Each CDR3 is given with its conserved first and last residue. The order of the fields is J gene, V gene, clone size, CDR3 protein. Only part of the rows carry a size: once, few, many, or a class if the clone is expanded.

J: TRBJ2-3; V: TRBV12-3/TRBV12-4; size: -; CDR3: CASTSSGGAMGTQYF
J: TRBJ2-7; V: TRBV7-2; size: few; CDR3: CASSLRPYQGYEQYF
J: TRBJ2-7; V: TRBV6-5; size: -; CDR3: CASTTGGSYEQYF
J: TRBJ2-5; V: TRBV3-1; size: many; CDR3: CASSQVGPQETQYF
J: TRBJ1-2; V: TRBV20-1; size: -; CDR3: CSAREVLRTGGASYGYTF
J: TRBJ2-7; V: TRBV7-6; size: -; CDR3: CASSLGPLGAGEYEQYF
J: -; V: TRBV5-1; size: -; CDR3: CASGISWETQYF
J: TRBJ2-3; V: TRBV13; size: -; CDR3: CASSLIRTSGGDTQYF
J: TRBJ1-2; V: TRBV10-3; size: many; CDR3: CAIRAGGRNYGYTF
J: TRBJ2-1; V: TRBV29-1; size: -; CDR3: CSVEGGRTRNEQFF
J: TRBJ2-7; V: TRBV27; size: -; CDR3: CASSTGTNEQYF
J: TRBJ1-5; V: TRBV5-5; size: -; CDR3: CASSLASGQGASQPQHF
J: TRBJ2-3; V: TRBV29-1; size: -; CDR3: CSLKSDTQYF
J: TRBJ2-3; V: TRBV20-1; size: -; CDR3: CSATPPGAGGEADTQYF
J: TRBJ1-1; V: TRBV6-4; size: few; CDR3: CASSDRPRTGNTEAFF
J: TRBJ2-7; V: TRBV7-8; size: -; CDR3: CASSRGQGPGDVYEQYF
J: TRBJ1-5; V: TRBV7-2; size: -; CDR3: CASSTRGVSEQPQHF
J: TRBJ1-3; V: TRBV5-1; size: -; CDR3: CASRPGTGGRNTIYF
J: TRBJ2-1; V: TRBV20-1; size: -; CDR3: CSARDPGTGSSYNEQFF
J: TRBJ2-5; V: TRBV12-3/TRBV12-4; size: few; CDR3: CASSFFTQTGETQYF
J: TRBJ2-3; V: TRBV6-2/TRBV6-3; size: -; CDR3: CASNGRLSTDTQYF
J: TRBJ2-1; V: TRBV29-1; size: -; CDR3: CSVLGGLEVNEQFF
J: TRBJ2-2; V: TRBV2; size: -; CDR3: CASSEAGTRTNTGELFF
J: TRBJ1-2; V: TRBV6-9; size: few; CDR3: CASGKWAGADYGYTF
J: TRBJ1-2; V: TRBV20-1; size: few; CDR3: CSAGGTGKGNGYTF
J: -; V: TRBV7-2; size: -; CDR3: CASSFVGEREQYF
J: TRBJ1-2; V: TRBV20-1; size: few; CDR3: CSARDLRGSNYGYTF
J: TRBJ1-2; V: TRBV2; size: -; CDR3: CASTLTGQYGYTF
J: TRBJ1-4; V: TRBV20-1; size: few; CDR3: CSATSTGTGAEKLFF